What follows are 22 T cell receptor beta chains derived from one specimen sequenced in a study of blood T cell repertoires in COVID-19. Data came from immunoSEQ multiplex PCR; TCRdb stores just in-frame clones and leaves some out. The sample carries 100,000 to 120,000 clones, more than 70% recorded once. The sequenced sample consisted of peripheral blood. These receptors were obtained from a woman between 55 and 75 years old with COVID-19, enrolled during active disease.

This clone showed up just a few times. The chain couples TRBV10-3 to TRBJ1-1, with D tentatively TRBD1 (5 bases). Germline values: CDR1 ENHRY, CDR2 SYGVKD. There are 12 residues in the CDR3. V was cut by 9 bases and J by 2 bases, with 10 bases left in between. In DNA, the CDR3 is TGTGCCATTGGGGGGTATAACACTGAAGCTTTCTTT. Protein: CAIGGYNTEAFF.

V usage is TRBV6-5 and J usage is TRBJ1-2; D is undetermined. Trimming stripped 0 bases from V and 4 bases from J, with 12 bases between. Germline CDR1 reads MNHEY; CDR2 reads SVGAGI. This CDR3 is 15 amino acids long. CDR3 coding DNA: TGTGCCAGCAGTTACTCGAAGGGAGGCGCCTATGGCTACACCTTC. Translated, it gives CASSYSKGGAYGYTF.

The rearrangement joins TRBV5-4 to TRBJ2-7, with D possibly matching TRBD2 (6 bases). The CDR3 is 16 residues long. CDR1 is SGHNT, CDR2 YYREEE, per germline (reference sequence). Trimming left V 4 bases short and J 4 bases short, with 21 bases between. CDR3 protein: CASSPPGMQLAYEQYF. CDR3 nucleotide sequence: TGTGCCAGCAGCCCGCCCGGAATGCAACTAGCTTACGAGCAGTACTTC.

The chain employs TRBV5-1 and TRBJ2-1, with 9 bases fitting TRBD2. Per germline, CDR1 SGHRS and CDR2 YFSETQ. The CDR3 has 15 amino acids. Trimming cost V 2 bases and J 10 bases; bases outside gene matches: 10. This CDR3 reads CASSLRVAGDVEQFF. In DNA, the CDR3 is TGCGCCAGCAGCTTAAGGGTAGCGGGGGATGTGGAGCAGTTCTTC.

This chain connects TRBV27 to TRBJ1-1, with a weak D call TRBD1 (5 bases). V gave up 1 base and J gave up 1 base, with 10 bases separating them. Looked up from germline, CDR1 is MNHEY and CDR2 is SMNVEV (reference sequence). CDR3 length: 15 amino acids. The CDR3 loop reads CASSLWGRANTEAFF. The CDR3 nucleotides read TGTGCCAGCAGTTTATGGGGCAGGGCGAACACTGAAGCTTTCTTT.

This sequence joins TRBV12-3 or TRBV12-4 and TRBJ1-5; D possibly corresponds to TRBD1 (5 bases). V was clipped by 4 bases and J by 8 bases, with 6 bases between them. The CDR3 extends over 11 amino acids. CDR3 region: CASSSGEPQHF. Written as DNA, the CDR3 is TGTGCCAGCAGTTCGGGGGAGCCCCAGCATTTT.

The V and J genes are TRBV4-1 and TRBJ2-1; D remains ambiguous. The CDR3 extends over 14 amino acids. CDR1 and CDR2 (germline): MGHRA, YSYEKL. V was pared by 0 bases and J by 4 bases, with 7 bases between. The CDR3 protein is CASSQEIGYNEQFF. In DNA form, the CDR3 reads TGCGCCAGCAGCCAAGAGATCGGTTACAATGAGCAGTTCTTC.

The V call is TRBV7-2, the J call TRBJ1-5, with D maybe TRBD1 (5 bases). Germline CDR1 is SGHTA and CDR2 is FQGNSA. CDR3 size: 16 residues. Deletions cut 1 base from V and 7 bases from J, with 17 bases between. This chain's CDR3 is CASSLGWGDPRQPQHF. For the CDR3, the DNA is TGTGCCAGCAGCTTAGGATGGGGGGATCCGAGGCAGCCCCAGCATTTT. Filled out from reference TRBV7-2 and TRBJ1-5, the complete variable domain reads GAGVSQSPSNKVTEKGKDVELRCDPISGHTALYWYRQSLGQGLEFLIYFQGNSAPDKSGLPSDRFSAERTGGSVSTLTIQRTQQEDSAVYLCASSLGWGDPRQPQHFGDGTRLSIL.

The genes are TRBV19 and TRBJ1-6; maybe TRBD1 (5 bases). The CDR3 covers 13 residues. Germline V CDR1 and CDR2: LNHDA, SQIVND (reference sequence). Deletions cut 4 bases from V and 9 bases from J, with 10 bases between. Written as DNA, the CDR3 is TGTGCCAGTAGTACAAGGGGTGGTTCACCCCTCCACTTT. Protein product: CASSTRGGSPLHF.

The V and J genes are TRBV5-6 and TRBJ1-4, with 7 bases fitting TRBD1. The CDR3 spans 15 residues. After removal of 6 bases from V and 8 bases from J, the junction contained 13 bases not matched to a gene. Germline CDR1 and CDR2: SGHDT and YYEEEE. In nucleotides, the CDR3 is TGTGCCAGCACCTCAACCCGGCAGGGACAGGAAAAACTGTTTTTT. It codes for CASTSTRQGQEKLFF.

The CDR3 loop reads CAISPRGGSYEQYF. DNA for the CDR3: TGTGCCATCAGCCCCCGGGGAGGATCATACGAGCAGTACTTC. V usage is TRBV10-3 and J usage is TRBJ2-7, with D perhaps matching TRBD2 (6 bases). V dropped 6 bases and J dropped 4 bases, with 16 bases sitting between them. This CDR3 contains 14 residues. Germline loops: CDR1 ENHRY, CDR2 SYGVKD.

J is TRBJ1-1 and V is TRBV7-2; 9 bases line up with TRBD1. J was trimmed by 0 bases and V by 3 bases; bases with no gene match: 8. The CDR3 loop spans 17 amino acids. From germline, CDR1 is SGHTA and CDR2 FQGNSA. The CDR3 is CASSLGQGRGLNTEAFF. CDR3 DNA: TGTGCCAGCAGCTTGGGACAGGGTCGGGGATTGAACACTGAAGCTTTCTTT.

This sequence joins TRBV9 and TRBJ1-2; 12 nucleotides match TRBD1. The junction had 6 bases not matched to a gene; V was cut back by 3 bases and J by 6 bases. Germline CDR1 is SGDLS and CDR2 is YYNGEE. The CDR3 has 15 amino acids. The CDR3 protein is CASSATGQGANGYTF. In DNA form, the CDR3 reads TGTGCCAGCAGCGCGACGGGACAGGGGGCCAATGGCTACACCTTC.

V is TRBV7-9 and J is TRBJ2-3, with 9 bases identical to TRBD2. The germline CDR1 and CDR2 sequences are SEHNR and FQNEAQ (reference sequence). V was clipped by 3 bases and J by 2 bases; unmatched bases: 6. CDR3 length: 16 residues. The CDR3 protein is CASSLSSGAATDTQYF. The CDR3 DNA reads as TGTGCCAGCAGCTTGTCTAGCGGGGCGGCCACAGATACGCAGTATTTT.

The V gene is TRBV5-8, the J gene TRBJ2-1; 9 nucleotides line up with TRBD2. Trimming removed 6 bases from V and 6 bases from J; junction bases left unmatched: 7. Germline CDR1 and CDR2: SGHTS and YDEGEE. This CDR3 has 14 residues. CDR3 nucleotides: TGTGCCAGCATCCTGGGACTAGCCTCCAATGAGCAGTTCTTC. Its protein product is CASILGLASNEQFF.

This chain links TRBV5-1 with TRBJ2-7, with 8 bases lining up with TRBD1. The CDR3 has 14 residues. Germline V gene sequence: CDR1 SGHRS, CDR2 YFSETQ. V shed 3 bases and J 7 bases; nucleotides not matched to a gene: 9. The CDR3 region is CASSSSGTGEEQYF. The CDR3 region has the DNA TGCGCCAGCAGCTCCTCCGGGACAGGCGAAGAGCAGTACTTC. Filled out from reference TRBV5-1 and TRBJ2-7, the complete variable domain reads KAGVTQTPRYLIKTRGQQVTLSCSPISGHRSVSWYQQTPGQGLQFLFEYFSETQRNKGNFPGRFSGRQFSNSRSEMNVSTLELGDSALYLCASSSSGTGEEQYFGPGTRLTVT.

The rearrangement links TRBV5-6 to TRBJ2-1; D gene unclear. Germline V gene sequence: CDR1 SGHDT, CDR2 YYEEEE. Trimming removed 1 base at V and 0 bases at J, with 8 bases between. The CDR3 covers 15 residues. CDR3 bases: TGTGCCAGCAGCTTGTTGGCTGACTCCTACAATGAGCAGTTCTTC. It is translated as CASSLLADSYNEQFF.

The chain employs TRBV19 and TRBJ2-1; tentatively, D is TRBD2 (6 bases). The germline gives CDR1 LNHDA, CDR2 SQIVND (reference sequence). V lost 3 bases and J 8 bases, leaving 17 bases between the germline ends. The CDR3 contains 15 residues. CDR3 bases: TGTGCCAGTAGTATCCCCCAGCTAGCGCGCGATGAGCAGTTCTTC. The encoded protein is CASSIPQLARDEQFF.

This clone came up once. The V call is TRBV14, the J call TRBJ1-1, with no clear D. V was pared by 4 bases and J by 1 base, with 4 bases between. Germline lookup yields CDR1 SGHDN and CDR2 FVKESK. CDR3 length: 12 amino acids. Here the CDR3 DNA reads TGTGCCAGCAGCCCCAAGAACACTGAAGCTTTCTTT. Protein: CASSPKNTEAFF.

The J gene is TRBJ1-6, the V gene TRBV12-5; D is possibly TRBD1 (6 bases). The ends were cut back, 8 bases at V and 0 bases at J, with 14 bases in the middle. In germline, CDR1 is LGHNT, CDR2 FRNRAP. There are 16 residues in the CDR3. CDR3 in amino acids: CASRWGRSSYNSPLHF. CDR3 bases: TGTGCTAGTCGCTGGGGGCGGAGCTCCTATAATTCACCCCTCCACTTT.

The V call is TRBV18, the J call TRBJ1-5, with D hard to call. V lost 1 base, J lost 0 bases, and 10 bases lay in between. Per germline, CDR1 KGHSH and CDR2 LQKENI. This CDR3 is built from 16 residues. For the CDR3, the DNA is TGTGCCAGCTCACCACGGAACACAGATAGCAATCAGCCCCAGCATTTT. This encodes CASSPRNTDSNQPQHF.

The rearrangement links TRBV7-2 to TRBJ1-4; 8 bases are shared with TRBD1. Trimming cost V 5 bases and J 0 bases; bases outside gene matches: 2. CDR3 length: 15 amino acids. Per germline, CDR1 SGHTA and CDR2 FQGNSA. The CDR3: CASSATGATNEKLFF. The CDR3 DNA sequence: TGTGCCAGCAGCGCGACAGGGGCAACTAATGAAAAACTGTTTTTT.